Listed below are T cell receptor beta chains from one sample, sequenced in a study of Ad26.COV2.S vaccination and SARS-CoV-2 variants. Profiling relied on immunoSEQ multiplex PCR, and the TCRdb table lists in-frame clones only, not all of them. Found here are about half a million clones, 70% to 90% of them singletons; the top ten hold around 1.6%. The specimen was peripheral blood, collected in a trial of Ad26.COV2.S vaccine versus placebo. These TCRs come from a person aged 18-60 years who received the Ad26.COV2.S COVID-19 vaccine or a placebo. Both conserved end residues are part of each CDR3. A D gene is named only where the DNA matches it firmly. Expanded clones are given a class, and other clones once, few, many or no size at all.

d_call clone_size j_call v_call cdr3_nt cdr3_aa
. . TRBJ2-7 TRBV19 TGTGCCAGTAGTAGAACCTCGGACGGGTACGAGCAGTACTTC CASSRTSDGYEQYF
. once TRBJ1-3 TRBV29-1 TGCAGCGTTCGCCAGGGGTATAGAAACACCATATATTTT CSVRQGYRNTIYF
TRBD1 . TRBJ2-5 TRBV9 TGTGCCAGCAGCGTAGGAGGGACAGAGAGGGAGACCCAGTACTTC CASSVGGTERETQYF
. . TRBJ1-2 TRBV6-5 TGTGCCAGCAGTTATTTCGGGGGATTCGGCTATGGCTACACCTTC CASSYFGGFGYGYTF
. . TRBJ1-1 TRBV2 TGTGCCAGCAGTTTCGACAGGCGGGTGGCTGAAGCTTTCTTT CASSFDRRVAEAFF
TRBD1 many TRBJ2-3 TRBV5-1 TGCGCCAGCAGCTTGGGGACAGGGCTCGGAGATACGCAGTATTTT CASSLGTGLGDTQYF
. . TRBJ2-1 TRBV7-9 TGTGCCAGCAGCCCCCCAGGGGCCCCGGGGAATGAGCAGTTCTTC CASSPPGAPGNEQFF
. . TRBJ1-2 TRBV4-1 TGCGCCAGCAGCCAAGATCCGGTTAGCGTAAACTATGGCTACACCTTC CASSQDPVSVNYGYTF
TRBD2 . TRBJ2-1 TRBV4-1 TGCGCCAGCAGCCAAGCCCTAGCGGGGGTTCTTTTCAATGAGCAGTTCTTC CASSQALAGVLFNEQFF
. . TRBJ2-7 TRBV29-1 TGCAGCGGCGGCCCTAGCTCCTACGAGCAGTACTTC CSGGPSSYEQYF
TRBD1 . TRBJ1-1 TRBV29-1 TGCAGCGTTGGCCGGACAGGGTTGAACACTGAAGCTTTCTTT CSVGRTGLNTEAFF
. . TRBJ2-7 TRBV28 TGTGCCAGCAGTTTTCCGTCCTACGAGCAGTACTTC CASSFPSYEQYF
. . TRBJ2-1 TRBV9 TGTGCCAGCAGCGGGACTCTCGGGTACAATGAGCAGTTCTTC CASSGTLGYNEQFF
. . TRBJ2-1 TRBV7-9 TGTGCCAGCAGCACGCCACGGGGTGAGCAGTTCTTC CASSTPRGEQFF
. . TRBJ2-3 TRBV25-1 TGTGCCAGCAGTGGGACAGGAGGGCCCACAGATACGCAGTATTTT CASSGTGGPTDTQYF
TRBD1 once TRBJ1-3 TRBV19 TGTGCCAGTAGTATAGATTATTTTCCAGACAGGGGGGCTGGAAACACCATATATTTT CASSIDYFPDRGAGNTIYF
TRBD2 . TRBJ2-1 TRBV3-1/TRBV3-2 TGTGCCAGCAGCCACTACGGGGGGGAGGAGCAGTTCTTC CASSHYGGEEQFF
TRBD2 . TRBJ2-4 TRBV7-9 TGTGCCAGCAGCTGGGGAGGGACTAGCGGGGGAATAGCCAAAAACATTCAGTACTTC CASSWGGTSGGIAKNIQYF
. . TRBJ1-1 TRBV15 TGTGCCACCAGCAGAACAGAGAACACTGAAGCTTTCTTT CATSRTENTEAFF
. few TRBJ1-2 TRBV9 TGTGCCACCAACCGACCGGGAGATCATGGCTACACCTTC CATNRPGDHGYTF
. . TRBJ1-6 TRBV15 TGTGCCACCAGCAGAGATCAGAACAGAAATTCACCCCTCCACTTT CATSRDQNRNSPLHF
. . TRBJ2-5 TRBV3-1/TRBV3-2 TGTGCCAGCAGCCAGAGGCGGGATCAAGAGACCCAGTACTTC CASSQRRDQETQYF
. . TRBJ1-1 TRBV30 TGTGCCTGGAGTGTATTTCAGTTCTCAGCTTTCTTT CAWSVFQFSAFF
. . TRBJ2-3 TRBV25-1 TGTGCCAGCATGGCCGGACGGACTAGCACAGATACGCAGTATTTT CASMAGRTSTDTQYF
. . TRBJ1-2 TRBV5-7 TGTGCCAGCAGCTCGGACCTGGGATATGGCTACACCTTC CASSSDLGYGYTF
. . TRBJ1-1 TRBV6-6 TGTGCCAGCAGCACCACCGAGGGCCTTACTGAAGCTTTCTTT CASSTTEGLTEAFF
TRBD1 . TRBJ1-2 TRBV12-5 TGTGCTAGTGGTTTACAACGACAGGGATTAGTGCTTGATGGCTACACCTTC CASGLQRQGLVLDGYTF
TRBD1 . TRBJ2-7 TRBV9 TGTGCCAGCAGCGAACAGGGGTCTAGCTCCTACGAGCAGTACTTC CASSEQGSSSYEQYF